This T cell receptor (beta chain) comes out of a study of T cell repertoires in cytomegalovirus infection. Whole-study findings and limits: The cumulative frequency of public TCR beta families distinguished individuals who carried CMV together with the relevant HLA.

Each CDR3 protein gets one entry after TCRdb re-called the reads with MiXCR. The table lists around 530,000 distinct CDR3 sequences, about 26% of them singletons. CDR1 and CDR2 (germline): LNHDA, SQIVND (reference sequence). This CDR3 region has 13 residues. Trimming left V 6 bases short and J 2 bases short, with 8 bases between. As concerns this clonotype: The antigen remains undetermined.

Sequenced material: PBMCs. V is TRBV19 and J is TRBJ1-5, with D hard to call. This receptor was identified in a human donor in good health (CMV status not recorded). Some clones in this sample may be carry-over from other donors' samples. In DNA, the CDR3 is TGTGCCAGTAGGAGTCAGGGCAATCAGCCCCAGCATTTT. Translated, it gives CASRSQGNQPQHF.